This paragraph covers one T cell receptor beta chain sequence. Its antigen is currently unknown. V lost 1 base and J 5 bases, leaving 17 bases between the germline ends. CDR1 and CDR2 from the germline V gene are MNHEY and SMNVEV (reference sequence). The CDR3 loop spans 16 amino acids. The sample belongs to a study of OX40 agonist ivuxolimab in advanced cancers. About the study: Cohort: approximately 83% men, mean age approximately 66, aged about 23 to 79.

TCRdb's table, derived via immunoSEQ multiplex PCR, lists solely in-frame clones and lacks some. The table includes about 30,000 clones, about 90% detected once. Points from the study as a whole: The CD4+ and CD8+ T cells in the blood had expanded clonally by week 6 at 0.1 to 3.0 mg/kg. Certain nonresponding patients likewise had low normalized T-cell clonal expansion.

The timepoints at which blood was sampled were baseline, cycle 4 day 1, and cycle 7 day 1. The source material was CD4+ or CD8+ T cells sorted from blood, sampled in a trial of the OX40 agonist ivuxolimab. The V call is TRBV27, the J call TRBJ2-5; D ambiguous. The sequence was collected from an adult with an advanced solid tumor such as melanoma, head and neck, liver or kidney cancer. The CDR3, as DNA: TGTGCCAGCAGTTTATTTTACCGGGCCGCGAGGGAGACCCAGTACTTC. Protein sequence: CASSLFYRAARETQYF.